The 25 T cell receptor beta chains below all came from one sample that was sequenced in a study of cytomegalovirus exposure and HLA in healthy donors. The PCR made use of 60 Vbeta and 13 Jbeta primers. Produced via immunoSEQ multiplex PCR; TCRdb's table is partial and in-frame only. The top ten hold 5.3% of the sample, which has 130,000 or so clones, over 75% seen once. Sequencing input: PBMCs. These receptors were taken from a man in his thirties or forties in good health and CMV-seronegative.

CDR3 coding DNA: TGTGCCAGCAGTTTAGGGTCCCCGGGACTAGCGGGGCGAAGGGTCAAAAACATTCAGTACTTC. Its protein product is CASSLGSPGLAGRRVKNIQYF. V and J are TRBV28 and TRBJ2-4; 13 bases agree with TRBD2. Trimming cost V 2 bases and J 3 bases; bases outside gene matches: 16. This CDR3 is built from 21 residues. Germline V gene lookup returns CDR1 MDHEN and CDR2 SYDVKM.

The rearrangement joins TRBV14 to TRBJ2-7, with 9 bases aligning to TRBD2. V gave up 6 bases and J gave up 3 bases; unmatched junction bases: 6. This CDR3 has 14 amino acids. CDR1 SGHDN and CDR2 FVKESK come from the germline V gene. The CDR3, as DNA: TGTGCCAGCAGGTTTAGCGGGAGTAGCTACGAGCAGTACTTC. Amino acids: CASRFSGSSYEQYF.

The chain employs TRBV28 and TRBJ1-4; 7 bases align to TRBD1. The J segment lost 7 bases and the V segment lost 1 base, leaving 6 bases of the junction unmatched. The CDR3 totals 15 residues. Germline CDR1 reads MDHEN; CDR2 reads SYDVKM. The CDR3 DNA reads TGTGCCAGCAGTTTATCCACAGGGGTGGGTGAAAAACTGTTTTTT. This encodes CASSLSTGVGEKLFF.

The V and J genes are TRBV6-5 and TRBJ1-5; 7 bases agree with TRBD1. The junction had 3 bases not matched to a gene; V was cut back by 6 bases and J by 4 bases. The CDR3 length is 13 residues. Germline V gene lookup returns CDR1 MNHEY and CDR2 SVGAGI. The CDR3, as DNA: TGTGCCAGCAGAACAGGGGAAAATCAGCCCCAGCATTTT. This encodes CASRTGENQPQHF.

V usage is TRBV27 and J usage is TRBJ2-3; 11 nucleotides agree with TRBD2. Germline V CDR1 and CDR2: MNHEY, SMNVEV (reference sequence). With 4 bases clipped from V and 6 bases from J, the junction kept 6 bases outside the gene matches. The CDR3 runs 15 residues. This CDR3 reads CASSSPSGRLDTQYF. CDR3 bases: TGTGCCAGCAGTTCTCCTAGCGGGAGGTTGGATACGCAGTATTTT.

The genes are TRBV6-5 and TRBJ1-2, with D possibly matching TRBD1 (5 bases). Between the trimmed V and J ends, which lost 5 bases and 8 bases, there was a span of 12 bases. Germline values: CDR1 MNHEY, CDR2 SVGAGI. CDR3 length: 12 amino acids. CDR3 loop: CASSAKGLGYTF. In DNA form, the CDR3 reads TGTGCCAGCAGTGCCAAGGGACTCGGCTACACCTTC.

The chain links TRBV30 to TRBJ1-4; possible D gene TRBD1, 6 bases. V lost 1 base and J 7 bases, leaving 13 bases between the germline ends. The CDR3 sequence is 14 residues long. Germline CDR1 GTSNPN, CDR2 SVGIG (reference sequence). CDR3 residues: CAWSARGAGEKLFF. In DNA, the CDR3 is TGTGCCTGGAGTGCTCGGGGGGCCGGTGAAAAACTGTTTTTT. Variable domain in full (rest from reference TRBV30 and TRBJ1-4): SQTIHQWPATLVQPVGSPLSLECTVEGTSNPNLYWYRQAAGRGLQLLFYSVGIGQISSEVPQNLSASRPQDRQFILSSKKLLLSDSGFYLCAWSARGAGEKLFFGSGTQLSVL.

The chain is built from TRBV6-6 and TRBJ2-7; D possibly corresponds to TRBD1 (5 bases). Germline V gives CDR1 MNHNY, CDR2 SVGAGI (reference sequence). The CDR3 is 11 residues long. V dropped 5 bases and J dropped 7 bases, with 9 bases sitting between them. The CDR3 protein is CASSTTDEQYF. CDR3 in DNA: TGTGCCAGCAGTACGACAGATGAGCAGTACTTC.

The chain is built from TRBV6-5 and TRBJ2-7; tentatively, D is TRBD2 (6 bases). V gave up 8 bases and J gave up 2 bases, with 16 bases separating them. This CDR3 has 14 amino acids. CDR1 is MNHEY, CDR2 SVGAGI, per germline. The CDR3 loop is CASREPGLTYEQYF. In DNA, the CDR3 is TGTGCCAGCCGCGAACCGGGACTGACCTACGAGCAGTACTTC.

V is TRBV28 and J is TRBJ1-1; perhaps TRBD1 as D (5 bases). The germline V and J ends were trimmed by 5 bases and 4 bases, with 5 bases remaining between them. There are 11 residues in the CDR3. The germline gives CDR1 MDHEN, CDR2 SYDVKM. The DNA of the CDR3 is TGTGCCAGCAGTAGGGGCACTGAAGCTTTCTTT. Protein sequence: CASSRGTEAFF.

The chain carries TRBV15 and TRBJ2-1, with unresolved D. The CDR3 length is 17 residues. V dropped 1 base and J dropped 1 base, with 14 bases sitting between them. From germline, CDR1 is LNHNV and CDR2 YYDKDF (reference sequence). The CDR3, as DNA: TGTGCCACCAGCAGAGCCGCTTTGAGAGCATCCTACAATGAGCAGTTCTTC. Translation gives CATSRAALRASYNEQFF.

The CDR3 coding sequence is TGTGCCAGCAGTTCGAGACAGGGCCTTGGACAGCCCCAGCATTTT. Residues: CASSSRQGLGQPQHF. The chain combines TRBV28 with TRBJ1-5, with 7 bases aligning to TRBD1. In germline, CDR1 is MDHEN, CDR2 SYDVKM. Losses at the gene ends were 4 bases for V and 7 bases for J; bases not matched to a gene: 10. This CDR3 has 15 residues.

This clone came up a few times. Here the CDR3 reads CASRAQGWNSPLHF. The DNA for the CDR3 is TGTGCCAGCAGAGCACAGGGGTGGAATTCACCCCTCCACTTT. The rearrangement uses TRBV6-6 and TRBJ1-6; 7 positions agree with TRBD1. V lost 6 bases and J lost 7; bases outside the gene matches: 6. Per germline, CDR1 MNHNY and CDR2 SVGAGI (reference sequence). This CDR3 is built from 14 residues.

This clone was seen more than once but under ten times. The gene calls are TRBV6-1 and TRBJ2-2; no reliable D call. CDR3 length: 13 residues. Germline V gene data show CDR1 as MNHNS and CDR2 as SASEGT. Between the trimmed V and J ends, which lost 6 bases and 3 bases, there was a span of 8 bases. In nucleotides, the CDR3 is TGTGCCAGCAGAACCGGAGACACCGGGGAGCTGTTTTTT. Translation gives CASRTGDTGELFF.

CDR3 region: CASSQDIFQGTEAFF. The CDR3 region has the DNA TGTGCCAGCAGCCAAGATATATTTCAGGGGACTGAAGCTTTCTTT. V usage is TRBV4-2 and J usage is TRBJ1-1, with D possibly TRBD1 on 6 matching bases. CDR3 length: 15 residues. Trimming pared 0 bases from V and 5 bases from J, leaving 13 bases between. Germline CDR1 and CDR2: LGHNA and YNFKEQ.

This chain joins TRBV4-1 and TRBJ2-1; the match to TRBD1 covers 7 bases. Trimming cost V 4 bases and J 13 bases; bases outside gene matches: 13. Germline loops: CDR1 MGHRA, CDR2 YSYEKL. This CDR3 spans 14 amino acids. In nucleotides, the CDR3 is TGCGCCAGCAGCCTACCCGGGACAGCAATGAAACAGTTCTTC. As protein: CASSLPGTAMKQFF.

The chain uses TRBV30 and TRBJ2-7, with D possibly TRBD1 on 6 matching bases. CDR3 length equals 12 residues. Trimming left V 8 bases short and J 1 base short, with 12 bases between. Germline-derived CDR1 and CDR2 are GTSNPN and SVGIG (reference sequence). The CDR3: CAVGRGSYEQYF. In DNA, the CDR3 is TGTGCCGTGGGCAGGGGATCCTACGAGCAGTACTTC.

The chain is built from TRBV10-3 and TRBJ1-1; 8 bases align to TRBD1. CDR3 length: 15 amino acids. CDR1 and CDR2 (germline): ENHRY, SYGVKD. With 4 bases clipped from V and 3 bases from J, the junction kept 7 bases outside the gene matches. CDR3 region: CAISGQTGVHTEAFF. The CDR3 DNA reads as TGTGCCATCAGTGGCCAGACAGGGGTTCACACTGAAGCTTTCTTT.

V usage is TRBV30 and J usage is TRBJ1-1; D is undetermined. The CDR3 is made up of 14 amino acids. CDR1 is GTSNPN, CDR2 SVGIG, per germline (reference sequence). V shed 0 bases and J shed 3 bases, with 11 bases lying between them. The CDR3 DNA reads TGTGCCTGGAGTGTACGTGCCTCGGACACTGAAGCTTTCTTT. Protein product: CAWSVRASDTEAFF.

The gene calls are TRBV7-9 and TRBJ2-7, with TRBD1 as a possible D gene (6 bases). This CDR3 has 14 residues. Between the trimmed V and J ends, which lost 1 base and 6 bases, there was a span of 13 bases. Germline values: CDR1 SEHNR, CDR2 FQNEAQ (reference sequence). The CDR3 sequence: CASSLGTVPCEQYF. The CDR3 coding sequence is TGTGCCAGCAGCTTAGGGACAGTTCCCTGCGAGCAGTACTTC.

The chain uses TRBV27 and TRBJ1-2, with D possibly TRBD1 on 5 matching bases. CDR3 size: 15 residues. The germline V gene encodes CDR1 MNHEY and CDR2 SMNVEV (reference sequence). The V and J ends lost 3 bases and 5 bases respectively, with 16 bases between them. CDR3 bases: TGTGCCAGCAGTTTCGGCAGGGCCCTTGGTTATGGCTACACCTTC. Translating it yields CASSFGRALGYGYTF.

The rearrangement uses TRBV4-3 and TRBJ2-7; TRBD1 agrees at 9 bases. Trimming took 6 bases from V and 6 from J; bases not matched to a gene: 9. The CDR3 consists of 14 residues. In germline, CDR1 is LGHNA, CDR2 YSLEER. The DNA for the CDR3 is TGCGCCAGCAGGACCGGGACAGGGCACAGCGAGCAGTACTTC. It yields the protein CASRTGTGHSEQYF.

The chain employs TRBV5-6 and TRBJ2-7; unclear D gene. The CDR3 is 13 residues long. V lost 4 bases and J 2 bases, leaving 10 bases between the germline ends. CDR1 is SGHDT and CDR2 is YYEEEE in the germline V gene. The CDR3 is CASSTRVPYEQYF. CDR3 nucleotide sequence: TGTGCCAGCAGCACCCGGGTCCCCTACGAGCAGTACTTC.

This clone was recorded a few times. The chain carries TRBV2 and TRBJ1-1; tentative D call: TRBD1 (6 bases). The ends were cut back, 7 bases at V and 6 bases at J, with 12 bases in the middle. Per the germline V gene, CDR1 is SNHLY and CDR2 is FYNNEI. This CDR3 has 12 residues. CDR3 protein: CASKGQGPEAFF. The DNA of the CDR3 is TGTGCCAGCAAGGGACAAGGGCCTGAAGCTTTCTTT.

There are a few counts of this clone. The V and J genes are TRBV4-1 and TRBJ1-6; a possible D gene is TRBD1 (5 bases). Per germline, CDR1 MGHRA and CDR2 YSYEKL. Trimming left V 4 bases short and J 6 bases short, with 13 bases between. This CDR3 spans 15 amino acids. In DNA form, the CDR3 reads TGCGCCAGCAGCCTTCAGGGACTCGGTAATTCACCCCTCCACTTT. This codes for CASSLQGLGNSPLHF.